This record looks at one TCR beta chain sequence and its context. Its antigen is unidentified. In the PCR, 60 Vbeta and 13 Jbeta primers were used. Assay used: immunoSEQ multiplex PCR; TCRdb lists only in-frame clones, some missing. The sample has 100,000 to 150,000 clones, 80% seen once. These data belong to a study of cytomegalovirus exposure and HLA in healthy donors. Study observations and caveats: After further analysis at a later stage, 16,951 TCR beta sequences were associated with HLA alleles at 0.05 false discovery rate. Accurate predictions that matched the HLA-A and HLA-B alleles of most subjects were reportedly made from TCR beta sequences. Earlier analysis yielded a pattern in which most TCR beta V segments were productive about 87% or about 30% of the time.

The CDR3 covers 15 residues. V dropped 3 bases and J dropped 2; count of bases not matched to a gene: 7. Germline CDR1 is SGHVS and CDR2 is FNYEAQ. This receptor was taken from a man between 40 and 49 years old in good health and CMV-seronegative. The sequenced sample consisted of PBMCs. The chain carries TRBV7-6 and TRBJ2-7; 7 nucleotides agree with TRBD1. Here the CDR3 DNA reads TGTGCCAGCAGCTTGTTACAGGGGACAACCTACGAGCAGTACTTC. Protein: CASSLLQGTTYEQYF.